A single sample is the source of the 24 T cell receptor beta chains below, sequenced in a study of T-cell memory formation after mild COVID-19. TCRdb passed the 5' RACE reads through MiXCR, listing each CDR3 protein once. The sample lists about 470,000 distinct CDR3 sequences; 15% to 20% were seen once. The sequenced sample consisted of PBMCs or a T cell subset sorted from them (not recorded which). The source is an adult woman who had mild COVID-19 (a few samples of this study predate the infection). Cell type and time point are not known.

The chain combines TRBV6-5 with TRBJ1-1; no reliable D call. The CDR3 runs 14 residues. Between the trimmed V and J ends, which lost 6 bases and 1 base, there was a span of 12 bases. Germline V CDR1 and CDR2: MNHEY, SVGAGI. The CDR3 bases are TGTGCCAGCAGGGCACCTCCCGGGAACACTGAAGCTTTCTTT. This codes for CASRAPPGNTEAFF.

This clonotype has a count of ten or more. This sequence joins TRBV12-3 or TRBV12-4 and TRBJ2-5; 7 bases match TRBD2. The CDR3 is made up of 18 amino acids. The junction had 16 bases not matched to a gene; V was cut back by 6 bases and J by 0 bases. The DNA for the CDR3 is TGTGCCAGCAGCCCCTTCTCTAGCGGAAGCCCGTACCAAGAGACCCAGTACTTC. As protein: CASSPFSSGSPYQETQYF.

V and J are TRBV4-3 and TRBJ1-1; D gene uncertain. The CDR3 has 12 amino acids. Germline V CDR1 and CDR2: LGHNA, YSLEER. V lost 0 bases and J lost 8, with 7 bases in between. The CDR3 protein is CASSQDLSEAFF. DNA for the CDR3: TGCGCCAGCAGCCAAGATCTCTCAGAAGCTTTCTTT.

V and J are TRBV5-5 and TRBJ1-2, with D possibly TRBD1 on 6 matching bases. From germline, CDR1 is SGHKS and CDR2 YYEKEE (reference sequence). The CDR3 length is 18 residues. The V and J ends lost 0 bases and 4 bases respectively, with 22 bases between them. CDR3 in amino acids: CASSLVGELTGFLYGYTF. In nucleotides, the CDR3 is TGTGCCAGCAGCTTGGTGGGGGAACTAACAGGGTTCCTCTATGGCTACACCTTC.

This clonotype appeared a few times. The chain is built from TRBV15 and TRBJ2-2; 10 bases map to TRBD2. The germline CDR1 and CDR2 sequences are LNHNV and YYDKDF (reference sequence). V lost 0 bases and J lost 4; bases outside the gene matches: 11. The CDR3 loop spans 19 amino acids. This chain's CDR3 is CATSRDRELAGSSTGELFF. The CDR3 bases are TGTGCCACCAGCAGAGATCGGGAACTAGCGGGGAGCTCCACCGGGGAGCTGTTTTTT.

The chain recombines TRBV7-8 with TRBJ2-3; TRBD2 agrees at 10 bases. The germline gives CDR1 SGHVS, CDR2 FQNEAQ. V shed 3 bases, J shed 5 bases, and the junction held 8 bases outside the gene matches. The CDR3 has 16 amino acids. CDR3 sequence: CASSLVSGGFKDTQYF. In nucleotides, the CDR3 is TGTGCCAGCAGCTTGGTTAGCGGGGGGTTTAAAGATACGCAGTATTTT.

This clonotype appeared a few times. The gene calls are TRBV7-2 and TRBJ2-1; 11 nucleotides match TRBD1. Germline trimming cut 5 bases from V and 7 bases from J; bases unmatched to any gene: 10. Germline CDR1 is SGHTA and CDR2 is FQGNSA. This CDR3 contains 16 residues. CDR3 in amino acids: CASSLLRTGGRNEQFF. DNA for the CDR3: TGTGCCAGCAGCCTCTTAAGGACAGGGGGCAGGAATGAGCAGTTCTTC.

The chain links TRBV5-8 to TRBJ1-1; tentative D call: TRBD1 (6 bases). CDR1 is SGHTS, CDR2 YDEGEE, per germline. CDR3 size: 15 residues. Trimming cost V 3 bases and J 1 base, with 13 bases left between them. The CDR3 sequence is CASSWGATPNTEAFF. For the CDR3, the DNA is TGTGCCAGCAGCTGGGGGGCGACGCCGAACACTGAAGCTTTCTTT.

This clonotype was recorded at least ten times. This sequence joins TRBV5-1 and TRBJ2-1; 10 nucleotides agree with TRBD2. The V segment lost 3 bases and the J segment 7 bases; nucleotides outside the gene matches: 16. Germline CDR1 reads SGHRS; CDR2 reads YFSETQ. This CDR3 is 18 amino acids long. CDR3 region: CASSSPKRPGLAWNEQFF. CDR3 sequence (DNA): TGCGCCAGCAGCTCCCCTAAAAGGCCGGGACTAGCGTGGAATGAGCAGTTCTTC.

The chain employs TRBV12-3 or TRBV12-4 and TRBJ2-3; no clear D. The germline V and J ends were trimmed by 5 bases and 2 bases, with 8 bases remaining between them. The CDR3 runs to 13 residues. CDR3 region: CASSQDTTDTQYF. The CDR3 bases are TGTGCCAGCAGTCAAGACACCACAGATACGCAGTATTTT.

The chain has TRBV2 and TRBJ1-1, with TRBD1 identical over 12 bases. The CDR3 runs 19 residues. Germline CDR1 reads SNHLY; CDR2 reads FYNNEI. The V and J ends lost 6 bases and 1 base, in that order; junction bases with no gene match: 15. The CDR3 DNA sequence: TGTGCCAGCAGGGGGGACAGGGGGCCCCCACATGAGGGGAACACTGAAGCTTTCTTT. It yields the protein CASRGDRGPPHEGNTEAFF.

This clonotype was counted a few times. This chain links TRBV4-1 with TRBJ1-4; D uncertain. The germline V and J ends were trimmed by 3 bases and 7 bases, with 18 bases remaining between them. This CDR3 is built from 16 residues. Germline V CDR1 and CDR2: MGHRA, YSYEKL. CDR3 coding DNA: TGCGCCAGCAGCCACTCGGGAGCCTCGTCGGGTGAAAAACTGTTTTTT. Translated: CASSHSGASSGEKLFF.

In its sample, this clonotype was seen many times. V is TRBV5-1 and J is TRBJ1-1; D call uncertain. V was pared by 0 bases and J by 0 bases, with 6 bases between. The V gene's germline CDR1 is SGHRS and CDR2 YFSETQ. This CDR3 contains 14 residues. The CDR3 here is CASSLDSMNTEAFF. Written as DNA, the CDR3 is TGCGCCAGCAGCTTGGACAGTATGAACACTGAAGCTTTCTTT.

The chain is built from TRBV5-1 and TRBJ2-1; possible D gene TRBD2, 7 bases. Trimming cost V 6 bases and J 1 base, with 17 bases left between them. The CDR3 is 16 amino acids. Per the germline V gene, CDR1 is SGHRS and CDR2 is YFSETQ. CDR3 DNA sequence: TGCGCCAGCAAGCTCGGGGGGCAGGGGTCCTACAATGAGCAGTTCTTC. It encodes CASKLGGQGSYNEQFF.

J is TRBJ1-6 and V is TRBV6-2 or TRBV6-3, with no clear D. CDR1 is MNHEY and CDR2 is SVGEGT in the germline V gene. The ends were cut back, 1 base at V and 11 bases at J, with 9 bases in the middle. The CDR3 consists of 13 residues. DNA for the CDR3: TGTGCCAGCAGTTACTGGCAGAGCGCACCCCTCCACTTT. Its translation is CASSYWQSAPLHF.

V usage is TRBV29-1 and J usage is TRBJ1-1, with D possibly being TRBD1 (5 bases). This CDR3 region has 14 residues. In germline, CDR1 is SQVTM, CDR2 ANQGSEA. V gave up 4 bases and J gave up 0 bases, with 12 bases separating them. For the CDR3, the DNA is TGCAGCGTTGGGGGACCCGAGCTGAACACTGAAGCTTTCTTT. Protein product: CSVGGPELNTEAFF. Full variable domain (outside the CDR3, taken from reference TRBV29-1 and TRBJ1-1): SAVISQKPSRDICQRGTSLTIQCQVDSQVTMMFWYRQQPGQSLTLIATANQGSEATYESGFVIDKFPISRPNLTFSTLTVSNMSPEDSSIYLCSVGGPELNTEAFFGQGTRLTVV.

The chain joins TRBV7-9 to TRBJ1-1; no reliable D call. Trimming took 4 bases from V and 1 from J, leaving 13 bases between them. Germline CDR1 is SEHNR and CDR2 is FQNEAQ (reference sequence). The CDR3 runs to 15 residues. The CDR3 DNA reads as TGTGCCAGCAGCTCCCATTCGGGTTCGAACACTGAAGCTTTCTTT. Residues: CASSSHSGSNTEAFF.

The rearrangement uses TRBV15 and TRBJ2-2; 9 bases fit TRBD2. The J segment lost 7 bases and the V segment lost 5 bases, leaving 14 bases of the junction unmatched. Per germline, CDR1 LNHNV and CDR2 YYDKDF (reference sequence). CDR3 length: 17 residues. The DNA of the CDR3 is TGTGCCACCAGCCCTCGGGCTAGCGGGACGGAGGACGGGGAGCTGTTTTTT. This translates into CATSPRASGTEDGELFF.

This clonotype was seen a few times. The V and J genes are TRBV6-2 or TRBV6-3 and TRBJ2-3, with 8 bases matching TRBD2. CDR3 length: 15 amino acids. In germline, CDR1 is MNHEY, CDR2 SVGEGT. V trimming: 6 bases; J trimming: 4 bases; junction bases outside the gene matches: 9. This CDR3 reads CASSPAGDRSDTQYF. DNA for the CDR3: TGTGCCAGCAGCCCAGCGGGAGACAGGTCAGATACGCAGTATTTT.

J is TRBJ1-4 and V is TRBV5-6, with D hard to call. Per the germline V gene, CDR1 is SGHDT and CDR2 is YYEEEE. The CDR3 runs to 15 residues. Trimming cost V 4 bases and J 5 bases, with 15 bases left between them. The CDR3 bases are TGTGCCAGCAGCCTGCCCTCGGGGTCGAATGAAAAACTGTTTTTT. It codes for CASSLPSGSNEKLFF.

This clonotype was observed a single time. Here the CDR3 reads CATSSLRPGELFF. The CDR3 DNA is TGTGCCACCAGCAGCCTGCGGCCGGGGGAGCTGTTTTTT. V gene TRBV15 combines with J gene TRBJ2-2; D is uncertain. The CDR3 loop spans 13 amino acids. Trimming took off 3 bases at V and 8 bases at J, with 10 bases between the two ends. Per germline, CDR1 LNHNV and CDR2 YYDKDF (reference sequence).

The chain employs TRBV24-1 and TRBJ2-3; 8 nucleotides match TRBD2. Germline V lookup: CDR1 KGHDR, CDR2 SFDVKD. Losses at the gene ends were 4 bases for V and 6 bases for J; bases not matched to a gene: 8. This CDR3 is built from 15 residues. In DNA form, the CDR3 reads TGTGCCACCAGTGACCCCCGGGGGGGGCCGGATACGCAGTATTTT. Translated: CATSDPRGGPDTQYF.

The chain is built from TRBV25-1 and TRBJ1-2; weak D call: TRBD1 (6 bases). This CDR3 region has 15 residues. The V end was cut by 1 base, the J end by 4 bases, with 13 bases between. Per germline, CDR1 MGHDK and CDR2 SYGVNS. CDR3 loop: CASSEFGGSIYGYTF. Written as DNA, the CDR3 is TGTGCCAGCAGTGAATTTGGGGGCTCCATCTATGGCTACACCTTC.

The J gene is TRBJ2-5, the V gene TRBV6-2 or TRBV6-3; no firm D call. In germline, CDR1 is MNHEY, CDR2 SVGEGT. The CDR3 runs 15 residues. V shed 6 bases and J shed 1 base, with 15 bases lying between them. CDR3 loop: CASSGPLLAQETQYF. As DNA, the CDR3 is TGTGCCAGCAGCGGCCCCCTCCTGGCCCAAGAGACCCAGTACTTC.